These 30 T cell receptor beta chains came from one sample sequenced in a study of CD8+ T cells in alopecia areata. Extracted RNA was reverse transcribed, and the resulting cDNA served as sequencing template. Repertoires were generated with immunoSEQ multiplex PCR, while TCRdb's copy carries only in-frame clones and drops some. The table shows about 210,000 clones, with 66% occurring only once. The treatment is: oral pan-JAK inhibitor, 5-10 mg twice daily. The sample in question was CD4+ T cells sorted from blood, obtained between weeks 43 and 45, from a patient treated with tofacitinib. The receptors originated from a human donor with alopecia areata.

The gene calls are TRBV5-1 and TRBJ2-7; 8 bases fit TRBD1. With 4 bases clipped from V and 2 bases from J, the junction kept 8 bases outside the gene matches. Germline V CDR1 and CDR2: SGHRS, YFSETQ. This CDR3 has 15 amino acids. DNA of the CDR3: TGCGCCAGCAGCCCTGGGACAGGCCTTACCTACGAGCAGTACTTC. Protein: CASSPGTGLTYEQYF.

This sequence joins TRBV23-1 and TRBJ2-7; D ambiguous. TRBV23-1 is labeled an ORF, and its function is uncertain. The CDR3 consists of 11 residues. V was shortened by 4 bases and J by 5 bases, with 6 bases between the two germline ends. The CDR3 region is CASSPVHEQYF. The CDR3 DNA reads TGCGCCAGCAGTCCAGTCCACGAGCAGTACTTC.

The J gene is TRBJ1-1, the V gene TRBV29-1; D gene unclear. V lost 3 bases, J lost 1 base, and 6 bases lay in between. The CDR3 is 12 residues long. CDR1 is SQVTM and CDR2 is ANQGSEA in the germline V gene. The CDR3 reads CSVDYSNTEAFF. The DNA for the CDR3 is TGCAGCGTTGATTATTCGAACACTGAAGCTTTCTTT.

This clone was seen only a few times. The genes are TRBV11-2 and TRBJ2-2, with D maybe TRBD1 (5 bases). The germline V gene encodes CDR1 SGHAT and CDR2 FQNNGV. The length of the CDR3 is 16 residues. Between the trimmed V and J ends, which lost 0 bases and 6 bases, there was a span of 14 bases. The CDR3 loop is CASSLDPRTGSGELFF. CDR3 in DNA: TGTGCCAGCAGCTTAGATCCCCGTACAGGTTCCGGGGAGCTGTTTTTT.

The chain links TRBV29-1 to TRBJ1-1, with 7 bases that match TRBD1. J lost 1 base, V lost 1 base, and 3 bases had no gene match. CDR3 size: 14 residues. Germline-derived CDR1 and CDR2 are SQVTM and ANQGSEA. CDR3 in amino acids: CSVEGDRRNTEAFF. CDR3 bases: TGCAGCGTTGAAGGGGACAGAAGGAACACTGAAGCTTTCTTT.

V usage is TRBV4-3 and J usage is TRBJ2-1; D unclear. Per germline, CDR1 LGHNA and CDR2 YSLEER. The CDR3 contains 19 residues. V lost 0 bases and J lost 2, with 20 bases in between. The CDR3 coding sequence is TGCGCCAGCAGCCAAGATAGAGCGAGAAGGCTCCTCCCCTACAATGAGCAGTTCTTC. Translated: CASSQDRARRLLPYNEQFF.

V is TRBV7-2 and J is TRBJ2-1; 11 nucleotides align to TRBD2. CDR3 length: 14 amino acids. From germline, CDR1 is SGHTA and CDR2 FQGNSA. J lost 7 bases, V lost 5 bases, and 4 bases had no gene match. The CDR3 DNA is TGTGCCAGCAGCGCAGGGACTAGCGGTAATGAGCAGTTCTTC. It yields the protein CASSAGTSGNEQFF. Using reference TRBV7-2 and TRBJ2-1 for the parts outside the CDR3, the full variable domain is GAGVSQSPSNKVTEKGKDVELRCDPISGHTALYWYRQSLGQGLEFLIYFQGNSAPDKSGLPSDRFSAERTGGSVSTLTIQRTQQEDSAVYLCASSAGTSGNEQFFGPGTRLTVL.

The CDR3 protein is CSVGDRANGYTF. The CDR3 nucleotides read TGCAGCGTGGGGGACAGGGCGAATGGCTACACCTTC. The chain joins TRBV29-1 to TRBJ1-2, with TRBD1 identical over 9 bases. CDR3 length equals 12 residues. The germline V gene has CDR1 SQVTM and CDR2 ANQGSEA. Losses at the gene ends were 6 bases for V and 6 bases for J; bases not matched to a gene: 5.

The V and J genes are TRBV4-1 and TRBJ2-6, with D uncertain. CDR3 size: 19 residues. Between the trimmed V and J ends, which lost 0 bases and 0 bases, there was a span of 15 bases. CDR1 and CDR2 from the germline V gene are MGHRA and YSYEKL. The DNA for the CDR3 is TGCGCCAGCAGCCAAGAAATAGTGGGCAGCACCTCTGGGGCCAACGTCCTGACTTTC. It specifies CASSQEIVGSTSGANVLTF.

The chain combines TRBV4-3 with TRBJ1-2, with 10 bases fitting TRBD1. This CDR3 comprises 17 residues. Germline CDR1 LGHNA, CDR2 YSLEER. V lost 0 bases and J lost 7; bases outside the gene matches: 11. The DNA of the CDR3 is TGCGCCAGCAGCCAAGAGGGGACAGGGGTAGCTGTAAGTGGCTACACCTTC. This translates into CASSQEGTGVAVSGYTF.

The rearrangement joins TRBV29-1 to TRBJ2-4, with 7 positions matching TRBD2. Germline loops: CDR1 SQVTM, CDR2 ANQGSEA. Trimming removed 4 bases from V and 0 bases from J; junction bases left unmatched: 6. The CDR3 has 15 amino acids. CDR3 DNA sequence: TGCAGCGTTGGGGCTAGCGGTCTAGCCAAAAACATTCAGTACTTC. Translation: CSVGASGLAKNIQYF. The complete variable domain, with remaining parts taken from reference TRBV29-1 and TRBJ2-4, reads SAVISQKPSRDICQRGTSLTIQCQVDSQVTMMFWYRQQPGQSLTLIATANQGSEATYESGFVIDKFPISRPNLTFSTLTVSNMSPEDSSIYLCSVGASGLAKNIQYFGAGTRLSVL.

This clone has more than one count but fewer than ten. The DNA for the CDR3 is TGTGCCAGCAGCTTGTGGGCGGCTGGCAATGAGCAGTTCTTC. It translates to CASSLWAAGNEQFF. V is TRBV5-6 and J is TRBJ2-1; D remains ambiguous. The V end was cut by 1 base, the J end by 6 bases, with 11 bases between. The CDR3 totals 14 residues. CDR1 is SGHDT, CDR2 YYEEEE, per germline.

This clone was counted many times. CDR3 bases: TGTGCCAGCAGCTTCCGACCCGAGGAGCAGTTCTTC. Its translation is CASSFRPEEQFF. The rearrangement joins TRBV7-6 to TRBJ2-1; D remains ambiguous. The CDR3 covers 12 residues. V shed 3 bases and J shed 10 bases, with 10 bases lying between them. From germline, CDR1 is SGHVS and CDR2 FNYEAQ.

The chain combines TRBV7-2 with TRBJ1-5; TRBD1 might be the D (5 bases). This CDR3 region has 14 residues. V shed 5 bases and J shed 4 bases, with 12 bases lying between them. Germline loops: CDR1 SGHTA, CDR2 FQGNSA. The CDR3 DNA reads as TGTGCCAGCAGCGCCGACAGATTTAATCAGCCCCAGCATTTT. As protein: CASSADRFNQPQHF.

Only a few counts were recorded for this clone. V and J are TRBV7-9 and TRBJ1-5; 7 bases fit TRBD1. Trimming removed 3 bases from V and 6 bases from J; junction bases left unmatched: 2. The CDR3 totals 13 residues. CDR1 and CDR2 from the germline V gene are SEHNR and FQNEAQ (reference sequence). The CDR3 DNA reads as TGTGCCAGCAGCTTCGACAGGGTTCAGCCCCAGCATTTT. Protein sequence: CASSFDRVQPQHF.

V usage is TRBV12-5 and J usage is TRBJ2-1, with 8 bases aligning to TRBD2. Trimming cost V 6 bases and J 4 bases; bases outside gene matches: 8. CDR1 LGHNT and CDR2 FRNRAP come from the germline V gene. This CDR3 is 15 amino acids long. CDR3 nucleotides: TGTGCTAGTGGCCACGGGGGGGCCGAATACAATGAGCAGTTCTTC. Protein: CASGHGGAEYNEQFF.

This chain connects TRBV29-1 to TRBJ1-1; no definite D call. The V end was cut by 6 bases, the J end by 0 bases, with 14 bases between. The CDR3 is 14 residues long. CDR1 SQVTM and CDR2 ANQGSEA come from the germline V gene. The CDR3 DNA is TGCAGCGTATATCTCCTTACTATGAACACTGAAGCTTTCTTT. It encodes CSVYLLTMNTEAFF.

This CDR3 reads CASSLAPPVDGYTF. The CDR3, as DNA: TGTGCCAGCAGCTTAGCGCCGCCCGTCGACGGCTACACCTTC. V usage is TRBV7-9 and J usage is TRBJ1-2; D unresolved. Trimming took off 0 bases at V and 8 bases at J, with 13 bases between the two ends. Germline CDR1 and CDR2: SEHNR and FQNEAQ (reference sequence). The CDR3 spans 14 residues.

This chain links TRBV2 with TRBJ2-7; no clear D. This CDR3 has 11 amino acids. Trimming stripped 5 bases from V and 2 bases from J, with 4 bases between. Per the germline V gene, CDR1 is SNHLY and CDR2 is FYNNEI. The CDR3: CASSNTYEQYF. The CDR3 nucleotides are TGTGCCAGCAGTAACACCTACGAGCAGTACTTC.

The chain's CDR3 is CAWSKSNQPQHF. In nucleotides, the CDR3 is TGTGCCTGGAGTAAAAGCAATCAGCCCCAGCATTTT. The chain uses TRBV30 and TRBJ1-5; D is undetermined. The germline gives CDR1 GTSNPN, CDR2 SVGIG (reference sequence). The V end lost 2 bases, the J end lost 1 base, and 3 bases lay between the germline ends. The CDR3 covers 12 residues.

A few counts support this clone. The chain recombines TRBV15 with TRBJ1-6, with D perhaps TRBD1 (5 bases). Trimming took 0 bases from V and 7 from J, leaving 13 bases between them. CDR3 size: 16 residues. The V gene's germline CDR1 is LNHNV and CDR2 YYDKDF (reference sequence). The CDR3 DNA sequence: TGTGCCACCAGCAGAGATGGGCAGGGCTGGAATTCACCCCTCCACTTT. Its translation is CATSRDGQGWNSPLHF. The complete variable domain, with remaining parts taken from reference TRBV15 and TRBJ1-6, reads DAMVIQNPRYQVTQFGKPVTLSCSQTLNHNVMYWYQQKSSQAPKLLFHYYDKDFNNEADTPDNFQSRRPNTSFCFLDIRSPGLGDTAMYLCATSRDGQGWNSPLHFGNGTRLTVT.

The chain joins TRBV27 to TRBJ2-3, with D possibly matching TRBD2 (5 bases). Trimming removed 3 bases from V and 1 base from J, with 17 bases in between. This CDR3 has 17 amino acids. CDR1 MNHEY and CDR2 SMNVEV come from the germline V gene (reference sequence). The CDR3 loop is CASSFNFAGGGTDTQYF. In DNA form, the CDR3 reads TGTGCCAGCAGTTTTAACTTCGCGGGTGGGGGCACAGATACGCAGTATTTT.

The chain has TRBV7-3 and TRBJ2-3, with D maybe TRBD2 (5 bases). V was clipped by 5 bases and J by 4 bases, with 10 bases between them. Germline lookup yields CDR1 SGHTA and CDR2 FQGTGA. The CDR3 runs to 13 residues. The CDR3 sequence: CASSRETSDTQYF. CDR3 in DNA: TGTGCCAGCAGCAGGGAGACGTCAGATACGCAGTATTTT. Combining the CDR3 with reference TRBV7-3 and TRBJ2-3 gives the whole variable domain GAGVSQTPSNKVTEKGKYVELRCDPISGHTALYWYRQSLGQGPEFLIYFQGTGAADDSGLPNDRFFAVRPEGSVSTLKIQRTERGDSAVYLCASSRETSDTQYFGPGTRLTVL.

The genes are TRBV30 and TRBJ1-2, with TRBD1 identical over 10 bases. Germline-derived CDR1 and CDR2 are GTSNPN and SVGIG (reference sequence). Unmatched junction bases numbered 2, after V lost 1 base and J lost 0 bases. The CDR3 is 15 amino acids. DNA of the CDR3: TGTGCCTGGAGTGGACAGGGGGCGACTAACTATGGCTACACCTTC. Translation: CAWSGQGATNYGYTF.

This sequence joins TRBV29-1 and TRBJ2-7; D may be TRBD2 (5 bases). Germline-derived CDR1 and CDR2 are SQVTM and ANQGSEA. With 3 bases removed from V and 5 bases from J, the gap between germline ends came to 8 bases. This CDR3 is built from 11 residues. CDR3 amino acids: CSVEAGDEQYF. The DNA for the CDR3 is TGCAGCGTTGAGGCCGGGGACGAGCAGTACTTC.

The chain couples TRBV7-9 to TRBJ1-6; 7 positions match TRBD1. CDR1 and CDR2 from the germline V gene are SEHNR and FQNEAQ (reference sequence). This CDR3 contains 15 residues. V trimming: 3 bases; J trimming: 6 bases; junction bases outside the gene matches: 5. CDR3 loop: CASSLDRGLNSPLHF. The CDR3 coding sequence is TGTGCCAGCAGCTTGGATAGGGGGCTTAATTCACCCCTCCACTTT.

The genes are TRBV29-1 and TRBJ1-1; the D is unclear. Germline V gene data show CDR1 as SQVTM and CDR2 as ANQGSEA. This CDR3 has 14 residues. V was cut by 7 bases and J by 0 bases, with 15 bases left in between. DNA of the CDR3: TGCAGCGCCCTAACACGGAGTTTGAACACTGAAGCTTTCTTT. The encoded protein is CSALTRSLNTEAFF.

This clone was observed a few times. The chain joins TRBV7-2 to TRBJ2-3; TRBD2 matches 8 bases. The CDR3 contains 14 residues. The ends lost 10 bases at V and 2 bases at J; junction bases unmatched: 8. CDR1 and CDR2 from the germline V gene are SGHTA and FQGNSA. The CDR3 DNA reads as TGTGCCACTCAGCGGGGGTCAGACACAGATACGCAGTATTTT. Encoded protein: CATQRGSDTDTQYF.

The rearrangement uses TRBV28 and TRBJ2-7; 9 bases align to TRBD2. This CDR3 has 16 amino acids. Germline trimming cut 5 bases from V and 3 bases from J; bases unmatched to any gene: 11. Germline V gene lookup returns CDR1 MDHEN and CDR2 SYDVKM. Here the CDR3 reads CASSATPSGGFYEQYF. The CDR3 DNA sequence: TGTGCCAGCAGTGCCACCCCCAGCGGGGGGTTCTACGAGCAGTACTTC.

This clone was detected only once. The CDR3 coding sequence is TGTGCCTGGAGTAAGGGACAGACCTACGAGCAGTACTTC. Translating gives CAWSKGQTYEQYF. The V call is TRBV30, the J call TRBJ2-7; TRBD1 matches at 7 bases. The V segment lost 2 bases and the J segment 2 bases; nucleotides outside the gene matches: 3. The CDR3 is 13 residues long. CDR1 is GTSNPN and CDR2 is SVGIG in the germline V gene (reference sequence). Combining the CDR3 with reference TRBV30 and TRBJ2-7 gives the whole variable domain SQTIHQWPATLVQPVGSPLSLECTVEGTSNPNLYWYRQAAGRGLQLLFYSVGIGQISSEVPQNLSASRPQDRQFILSSKKLLLSDSGFYLCAWSKGQTYEQYFGPGTRLTVT.